This passage covers 15 T cell receptor beta chains from one sample sequenced in a study of control samples from healthy donors and cancer patients. Using immunoSEQ multiplex PCR, the repertoire was profiled, and TCRdb retains in-frame clones only, with some absent. The sample has over 100,000 clones; roughly 91% are singletons. The sample was blood. The receptors shown here come from a woman aged 45-59 years in good health.

The V call is TRBV19, the J call TRBJ2-2; 7 nucleotides line up with TRBD1. CDR1 is LNHDA, CDR2 SQIVND, per germline (reference sequence). With V trimmed by 4 bases and J by 7 bases, 15 bases remained unmatched. CDR3 length: 17 residues. CDR3 nucleotide sequence: TGTGCCAGTAGTACCACTACAACGGACAGGAAGAACGGGGAGCTGTTTTTT. This sequence encodes CASSTTTTDRKNGELFF. The whole variable domain, filled in from reference TRBV19 and TRBJ2-2, reads DGGITQSPKYLFRKEGQNVTLSCEQNLNHDAMYWYRQDPGQGLRLIYYSQIVNDFQKGDIAEGYSVSREKKESFPLTVTSAQKNPTAFYLCASSTTTTDRKNGELFFGEGSRLTVL.

The genes are TRBV27 and TRBJ2-5; 7 bases are shared with TRBD1. The CDR3 runs to 11 residues. Germline V gives CDR1 MNHEY, CDR2 SMNVEV (reference sequence). Losses at the gene ends were 8 bases for V and 5 bases for J; bases not matched to a gene: 2. The CDR3 is CASARGETQYF. CDR3 nucleotide sequence: TGTGCCAGCGCCAGGGGGGAGACCCAGTACTTC.

This clone was recorded only once. The junction departs from the called germline gene at one end, perhaps through a read error. The chain uses TRBV7-2 and TRBJ1-1, with a weak D call TRBD1 (5 bases). Germline lookup yields CDR1 SGHTA and CDR2 FQGNSA. The CDR3 covers 13 residues. The CDR3 nucleotides are TGTGCCAGCAGCTTAGTGGCCCAGGGAGAAGATTTCTTT. This encodes CASSLVAQGEDFF.

The V and J genes are TRBV6-2 or TRBV6-3 and TRBJ2-7, with D possibly TRBD2 on 6 matching bases. V lost 6 bases and J lost 5, with 14 bases in between. Per germline, CDR1 MNHEY and CDR2 SVGEGT. The length of the CDR3 is 13 residues. The CDR3 nucleotides are TGTGCCAGCAGCCCAGGGAGGTTGAACGAGCAGTACGTC. This encodes CASSPGRLNEQYV.

This chain connects TRBV9 to TRBJ2-1, with 8 positions matching TRBD2. V gave up 5 bases and J gave up 5 bases; unmatched junction bases: 18. CDR3 length: 18 residues. Germline CDR1 is SGDLS and CDR2 is YYNGEE. CDR3 residues: CASRGGTRPNGLHNEQFF. The CDR3 DNA sequence: TGTGCCAGCAGGGGAGGGACTAGGCCTAACGGCCTGCACAATGAGCAGTTCTTC.

The genes are TRBV6-1 and TRBJ1-2, with D perhaps TRBD1 (5 bases). Germline CDR1 is MNHNS and CDR2 is SASEGT. V shed 2 bases and J shed 6 bases, with 13 bases lying between them. The CDR3 is made up of 14 amino acids. CDR3 coding DNA: TGTGCCAGCAGTGAACTTGGGACGTTAGATGGCTACACCTTC. Protein product: CASSELGTLDGYTF.

This clone was detected a few times. The J gene is TRBJ1-2, the V gene TRBV6-1; D call uncertain. CDR3 length equals 16 residues. Germline V gives CDR1 MNHNS, CDR2 SASEGT. Trimming shortened V by 2 bases and J by 4 bases, and 17 bases separated the two germline ends. For the CDR3, the DNA is TGTGCCAGCAGTGAATCGGGCCAAACCTACATCTATGGCTACACCTTC. This encodes CASSESGQTYIYGYTF.

V and J are TRBV5-1 and TRBJ2-1; D not resolved. Trimming shortened V by 6 bases and J by 8 bases, and 9 bases separated the two germline ends. This CDR3 has 11 amino acids. CDR1 and CDR2 (germline): SGHRS, YFSETQ. The CDR3 region is CASTLFDEQFF. The CDR3 DNA is TGCGCCAGCACACTGTTTGATGAGCAGTTCTTC.

The chain employs TRBV7-3 and TRBJ2-6; D is unresolved. Germline CDR1 is SGHTA and CDR2 is FQGTGA. V shed 5 bases and J shed 2 bases, with 13 bases lying between them. This CDR3 is built from 16 residues. For the CDR3, the DNA is TGTGCCAGCAGCGCGACACGGATAACTGGGGCCAACGTCCTGACTTTC. This codes for CASSATRITGANVLTF.

This clone was recorded once. The chain carries TRBV12-3 or TRBV12-4 and TRBJ1-2; TRBD1 might be the D (5 bases). The CDR3 contains 13 residues. V gave up 6 bases and J gave up 2 bases, with 10 bases separating them. The CDR3, as DNA: TGTGCCAGCAGCCGCGACAGCAACTATGGCTACACCTTC. Translated: CASSRDSNYGYTF.

The V call is TRBV4-1, the J call TRBJ2-5; D is uncertain. CDR1 and CDR2 (germline): MGHRA, YSYEKL. Trimming removed 0 bases at V and 4 bases at J, with 12 bases between. This CDR3 contains 15 residues. This CDR3 is CASSQELPWIETQYF. The CDR3 nucleotides read TGCGCCAGCAGCCAAGAACTGCCGTGGATAGAGACCCAGTACTTC.

J is TRBJ2-4 and V is TRBV25-1, with D possibly matching TRBD1 (8 bases). CDR1 is MGHDK and CDR2 is SYGVNS in the germline V gene. V gave up 5 bases and J gave up 8 bases, with 16 bases separating them. The CDR3 is made up of 14 amino acids. CDR3 nucleotide sequence: TGTGCCAGCAGTTCCCGGACAGGGAGGGACATTCAGTACTTC. This gives the protein CASSSRTGRDIQYF.

The gene calls are TRBV4-3 and TRBJ2-1; 8 nucleotides line up with TRBD2. Germline V gene sequence: CDR1 LGHNA, CDR2 YSLEER. J lost 9 bases, V lost 0 bases, and 13 bases had no gene match. The CDR3 spans 17 residues. The DNA of the CDR3 is TGCGCCAGCAGCCAAGATCCAGCGGGAGCCTTCGGAGGTGAGCAGTTCTTC. Protein: CASSQDPAGAFGGEQFF.

The chain is built from TRBV4-3 and TRBJ1-2, with TRBD1 as a possible D gene (5 bases). Germline-derived CDR1 and CDR2 are LGHNA and YSLEER. The CDR3 loop spans 15 amino acids. Trimming pared 3 bases from V and 8 bases from J, leaving 19 bases between. In DNA form, the CDR3 reads TGCGCCAGCAGCCACCTCGGGACCGGGCAAGTCGGCTACACCTTC. Translation gives CASSHLGTGQVGYTF.

The chain is built from TRBV7-9 and TRBJ2-5, with 8 bases fitting TRBD1. Germline V gene data show CDR1 as SEHNR and CDR2 as FQNEAQ (reference sequence). The CDR3 is made up of 15 amino acids. J gave up 7 bases and V 0 bases, and 7 bases lay outside the gene matches. CDR3 residues: CASSLAWDRSVTQYF. DNA of the CDR3: TGTGCCAGCAGCTTAGCCTGGGACAGGAGTGTGACCCAGTACTTC.